This T cell receptor beta chain is drawn from a study of shared clonotypes between healthy human individuals. Findings and caveats of the study: Read depth was anticipated to influence clonotype sharing among donors.

Concerning this clone: What it binds is unknown.

For sorted subsets, roughly 200 ng DNA per replicate equaled roughly 29,000 T cell genomes. Clones were sequenced by immunoSEQ multiplex PCR, and TCRdb holds only the in-frame ones, with some missing. The sample contains hundreds of thousands of clones, around 96% of which appear only once. Germline V gene lookup returns CDR1 SNHLY and CDR2 FYNNEI. The CDR3 contains 15 residues. With 9 bases clipped from V and 4 bases from J, the junction kept 10 bases outside the gene matches. Only CD45RO-negative cells positively selected for CCR7 counted as naive CD8 cells, so terminally differentiated effector memory CD45RA+ cells were excluded.

The chain uses TRBV2 and TRBJ2-2; 8 nucleotides line up with TRBD1. Sequencing was carried out using naive CD8+ T cells sorted from blood. The sequence was obtained from a woman in her 30s in good health. The CDR3 sequence: CASTPGQVATGELFF. Written as DNA, the CDR3 is TGTGCCAGTACTCCGGGACAGGTGGCCACCGGGGAGCTGTTTTTT. Full variable domain (remainder filled in from reference TRBV2 and TRBJ2-2): EPEVTQTPSHQVTQMGQEVILRCVPISNHLYFYWYRQILGQKVEFLVSFYNNEISEKSEIFDDQFSVERPDGSNFTLKIRSTKLEDSAMYFCASTPGQVATGELFFGEGSRLTVL.